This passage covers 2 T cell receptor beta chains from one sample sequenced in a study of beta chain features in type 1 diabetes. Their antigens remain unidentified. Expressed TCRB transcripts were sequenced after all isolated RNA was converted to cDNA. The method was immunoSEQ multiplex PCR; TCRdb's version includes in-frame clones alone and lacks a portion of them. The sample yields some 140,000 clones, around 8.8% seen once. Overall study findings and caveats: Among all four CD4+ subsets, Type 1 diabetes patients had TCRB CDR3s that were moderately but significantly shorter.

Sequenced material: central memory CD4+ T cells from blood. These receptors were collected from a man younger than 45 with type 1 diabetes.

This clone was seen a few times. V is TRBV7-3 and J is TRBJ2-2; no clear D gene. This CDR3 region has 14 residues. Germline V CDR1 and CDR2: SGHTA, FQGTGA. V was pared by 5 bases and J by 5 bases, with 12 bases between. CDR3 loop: CASSRETYTGELFF. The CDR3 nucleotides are TGTGCCAGCAGCCGCGAGACTTATACCGGGGAGCTGTTTTTT. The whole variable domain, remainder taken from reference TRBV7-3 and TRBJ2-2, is GAGVSQTPSNKVTEKGKYVELRCDPISGHTALYWYRQSLGQGPEFLIYFQGTGAADDSGLPNDRFFAVRPEGSVSTLKIQRTERGDSAVYLCASSRETYTGELFFGEGSRLTVL.

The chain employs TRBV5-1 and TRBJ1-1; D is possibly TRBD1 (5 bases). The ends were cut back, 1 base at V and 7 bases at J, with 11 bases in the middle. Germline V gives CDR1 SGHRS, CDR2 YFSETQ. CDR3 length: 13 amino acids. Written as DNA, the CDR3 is TGCGCCAGCAGCTTGATCGGGGGGATTGAAGCTTTCTTT. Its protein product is CASSLIGGIEAFF. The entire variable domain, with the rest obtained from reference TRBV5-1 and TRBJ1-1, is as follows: KAGVTQTPRYLIKTRGQQVTLSCSPISGHRSVSWYQQTPGQGLQFLFEYFSETQRNKGNFPGRFSGRQFSNSRSEMNVSTLELGDSALYLCASSLIGGIEAFFGQGTRLTVV.